This TCR beta chain was captured by sequencing in a study of T cells in Graves' hyperthyroidism and ophthalmopathy. Study-wide results and caveats: Within blood appeared most thyroid clonotypes that had expanded above 0.001. With a median lead of around 5.9 months before onset, the model predicted ophthalmopathy.

With 8 bases removed from V and 0 bases from J, the gap between germline ends came to 10 bases. The germline V gene has CDR1 KGHDR and CDR2 SFDVKD. The CDR3 sequence is 13 residues long. Amplification of TCR beta CDR3 regions was performed using RNA transcripts as template. In the first-round RT-PCR of the TCR CDR3, the HTBI primer set was used. MiXCR was run by TCRdb on the multiplex PCR reads, yielding one entry per CDR3 protein. Of hundreds of thousands of distinct CDR3 sequences listed, more than 30% were seen once; the top ten hold 8% to 9%. At least ten counts were recorded for this clonotype. Its specificity is not known. No progression to ophthalmopathy during 18 months of follow-up defined stable disease. Uncontrolled infections, other autoimmune diseases, pregnancy or lactation led to exclusion of patients.

The chain carries TRBV24-1 and TRBJ2-7; D is undetermined. The TCR sequence derives from a man younger than 35 with Graves' hyperthyroidism. Material for sequencing was blood. The CDR3 reads CATKGTSSYEQYF. CDR3 in DNA: TGTGCCACCAAGGGTACGAGCTCCTACGAGCAGTACTTC.